The subject of this entry is one T cell receptor beta chain. Its specificity is unknown. Unique molecular identifiers were incorporated into the prepared TCRbeta library. TCRdb reprocessed the PCR reads with MiXCR, giving one entry per CDR3 protein. The repertoire consists of about 1,000,000 distinct CDR3 sequences, with about 29% occurring once and the leading ten covering over 25%. This sample was taken from a study of T-cell reconstitution after alpha-beta-depleted transplantation in children. Study-wide findings and caveats: Several hundred graft clones that had expanded were reportedly the source of alpha-beta T cells about two months after transplant.

Source: PBMCs, mostly from graft donor cells, taken 360 days after TCRalphabeta/CD19-depleted stem cell transplant. The sequence came from a boy under three years old who had a stem cell transplant for SCID, so the T cells may come from the graft donor.

This CDR3 reads CASSKPGRYTEAFF. The CDR3 nucleotides are TGTGCCAGCAGTAAGCCGGGACGGTACACTGAAGCTTTCTTT. The chain couples TRBV12-3 or TRBV12-4 to TRBJ1-1, with D perhaps TRBD1 (5 bases). This CDR3 region has 14 residues. Trimming stripped 5 bases from V and 3 bases from J, with 13 bases between.